The clone carrying this TCR beta chain was observed at least ten times. Its antigen is currently unknown. CDR3 size: 15 residues. V was trimmed by 5 bases and J by 5 bases, leaving 18 bases between them. Germline V gives CDR1 SGHTA, CDR2 FQGTGA. RNA transcripts provided the source from which TCR beta CDR3 regions were amplified. A set of HTBI primers served as the primers for a first-round RT-PCR of the TCR CDR3. TCRdb itself ran the multiplex PCR reads through MiXCR, one entry per CDR3 protein. The sample records about 510,000 distinct CDR3 sequences, 46% being singletons. This sample stems from a study of T cells in Graves' hyperthyroidism and ophthalmopathy. Whole-study results and caveats: The model predicted ophthalmopathy a median approximately 6.3 months before onset. Among thyroid clonotypes expanded above 0.001, most also appeared in blood.

Exclusion of patients followed from uncontrolled infection, other autoimmune disease, pregnancy or lactation. The diagnoses drew upon clinical symptoms, serum thyroxine and TRAb, thyroid ultrasound and orbital computed tomography. The specimen sequenced was peripheral blood or thyroid tissue (not recorded which). This receptor was taken from an adult woman with Graves' disease, either hyperthyroidism or ophthalmopathy (not recorded which). The chain is built from TRBV7-3 and TRBJ1-1; possible D gene TRBD1, 6 bases. In DNA form, the CDR3 reads TGTGCCAGCAGCCCTATCGGGGGCCTGGAGACTGAAGCTTTCTTT. Encoded protein: CASSPIGGLETEAFF.